This entry features one T cell receptor (beta chain) sequence. In the original processing: Estimates of nucleated cell counts were drawn from the amplification of reference gene primers. The assay was immunoSEQ multiplex PCR, and TCRdb's table has in-frame clones only and misses some. V and J calls and clone size are those listed in that table; D and trimming were worked out from the DNA. The profile covers tens of thousands of clones, with 88% appearing a single time and around 9.6% taken by the ten largest. The data are from a study of blood T cell repertoires in COVID-19. Study as a whole: Samples of COVID-19 (acute and convalescent) were obtained from the United States, Italy and Spain. Sample material is recorded as cDNA or gDNA derived from T cells, B-cell-depleted T cells, or PBMCs.

This clonotype was obtained from a human donor in a cohort sampled during active COVID-19. The sample comprised peripheral blood.

For the CDR3, the DNA is TGTGCCAGCAGCAGTGACAGGGGGCAAACCTACGAGCAGTACTTC. Encoded protein: CASSSDRGQTYEQYF. This chain links TRBV11-2 with TRBJ2-7; 10 nucleotides agree with TRBD1. The J segment lost 2 bases and the V segment lost 5 bases, leaving 6 bases of the junction unmatched. CDR1 SGHAT and CDR2 FQNNGV come from the germline V gene. The CDR3 is 15 residues long. Full variable domain (missing parts from reference TRBV11-2 and TRBJ2-7): EAGVAQSPRYKIIEKRQSVAFWCNPISGHATLYWYQQILGQGPKLLIQFQNNGVVDDSQLPKDRFSAERLKGVDSTLKIQPAKLEDSAVYLCASSSDRGQTYEQYFGPGTRLTVT.